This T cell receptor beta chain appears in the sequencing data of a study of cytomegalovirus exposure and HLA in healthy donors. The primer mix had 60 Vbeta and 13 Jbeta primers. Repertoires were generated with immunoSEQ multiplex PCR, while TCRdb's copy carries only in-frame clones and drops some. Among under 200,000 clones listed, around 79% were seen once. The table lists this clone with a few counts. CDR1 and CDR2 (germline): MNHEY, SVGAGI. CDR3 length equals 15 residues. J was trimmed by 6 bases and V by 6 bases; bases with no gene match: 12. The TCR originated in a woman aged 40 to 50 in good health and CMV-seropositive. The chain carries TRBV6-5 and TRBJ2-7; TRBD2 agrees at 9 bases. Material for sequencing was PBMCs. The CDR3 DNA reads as TGTGCCAGCAGAACTTCTCGGCGGGGGGGGACCGAGCAGTACTTC. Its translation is CASRTSRRGGTEQYF.